This T cell receptor beta chain was identified in a study of shared clonotypes between healthy human individuals. The study, taken as a whole, reports: The low donor count limited represented genetic and exposure-history diversity. Exclusively blood specimens were collected; tissue repertoires likely differ.

Assay used: immunoSEQ multiplex PCR; TCRdb lists only in-frame clones, some missing. The table records 2 million to 3 million clones, more than 85% of them present only once. As to this clone: Its matching antigen is unknown.

The CDR3 loop spans 13 amino acids. V was cut by 4 bases and J by 3 bases, with 9 bases left in between. CDR1 and CDR2 (germline): SGHDN, FVKESK. This receptor was identified in a man between 18 and 29 years old in good health. Some clones in this sample may be carry-over from other donors' samples. The specimen sequenced was naive CD4+ T cells from PBMCs. This sample's subset: CD45RA+ positively selected. The chain recombines TRBV14 with TRBJ1-1; D might be TRBD1 (5 bases). For the CDR3, the DNA is TGTGCCAGCAGCCGGACACCTTACACTGAAGCTTTCTTT. Amino acid sequence: CASSRTPYTEAFF.